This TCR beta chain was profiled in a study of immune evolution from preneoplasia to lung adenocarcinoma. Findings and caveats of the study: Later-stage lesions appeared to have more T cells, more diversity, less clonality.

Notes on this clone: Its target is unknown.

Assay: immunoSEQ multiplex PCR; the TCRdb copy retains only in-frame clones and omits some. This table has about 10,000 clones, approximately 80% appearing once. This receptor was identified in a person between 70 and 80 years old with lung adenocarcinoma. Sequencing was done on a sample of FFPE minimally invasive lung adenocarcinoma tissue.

For the CDR3, the DNA is TGTGCCAGCAGCTTAGCGGCTGGGTACGAGCAGTTCTTC. It translates to CASSLAAGYEQFF. The V call is TRBV7-2, the J call TRBJ2-1; D gene uncertain. There are 13 residues in the CDR3. CDR1 and CDR2 (germline): SGHTA, FQGNSA. With 0 bases removed from V and 10 bases from J, the gap between germline ends came to 10 bases.